This T cell receptor beta chain was recovered during a study of T cell responses to AZD1222 COVID-19 vaccine. The CDR3 runs 14 residues. Trimming left V 1 base short and J 4 bases short, with 10 bases between. Germline assignment: CDR1 MNHNS and CDR2 SASEGT. The repertoire was sequenced with immunoSEQ multiplex PCR; TCRdb's copy has only in-frame clones and lacks some. Here the sample spans 90,000 to 150,000 clones, around nine tenths being singletons. The starting material was peripheral blood, obtained on day 0 of AZD1222 vaccination. The sequence was obtained from an adult in good health. The V gene is TRBV6-1, the J gene TRBJ1-2; D remains unclear. The CDR3 region is CASSEGGRPYGYTF. The CDR3 nucleotides read TGTGCCAGCAGTGAAGGTGGACGGCCCTATGGCTACACCTTC.